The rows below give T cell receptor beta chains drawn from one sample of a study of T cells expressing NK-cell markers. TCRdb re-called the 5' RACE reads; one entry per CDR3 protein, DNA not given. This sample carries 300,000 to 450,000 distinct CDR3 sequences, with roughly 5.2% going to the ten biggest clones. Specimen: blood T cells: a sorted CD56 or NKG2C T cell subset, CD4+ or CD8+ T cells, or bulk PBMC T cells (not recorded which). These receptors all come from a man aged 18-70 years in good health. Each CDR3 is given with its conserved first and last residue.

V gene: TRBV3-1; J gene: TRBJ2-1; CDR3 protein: CASSQTLQAGRNEQFF
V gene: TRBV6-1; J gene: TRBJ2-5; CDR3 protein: CASTSGTSGIQSQYF
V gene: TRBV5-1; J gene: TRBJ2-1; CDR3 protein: CASSLELGAGSSTNEQFF
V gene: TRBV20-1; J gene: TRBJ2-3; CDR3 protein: CSARDNGGRLSTDTQYF
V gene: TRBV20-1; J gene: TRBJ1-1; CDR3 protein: CSAKTPTGAFF
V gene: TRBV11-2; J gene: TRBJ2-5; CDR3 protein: CASSPLARDYRQETQYF
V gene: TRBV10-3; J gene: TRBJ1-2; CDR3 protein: CAISEEDVFRGGYTF
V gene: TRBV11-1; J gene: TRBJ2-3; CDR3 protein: CASSRISGRTDTQYF
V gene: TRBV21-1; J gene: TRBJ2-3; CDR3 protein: CAGRFTDTQYF
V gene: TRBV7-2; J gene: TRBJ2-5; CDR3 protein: CASSSGLARETQYF
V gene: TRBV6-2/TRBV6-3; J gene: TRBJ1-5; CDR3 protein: CASTGVGNQPQHF
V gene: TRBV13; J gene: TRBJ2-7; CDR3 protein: CASSLERGGLKNEQYF
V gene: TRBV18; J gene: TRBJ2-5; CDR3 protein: CASSPSRGLVKETQYF
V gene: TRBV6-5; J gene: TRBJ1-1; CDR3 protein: CASSYGYDEVAFF
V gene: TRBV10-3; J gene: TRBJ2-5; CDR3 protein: CAINGQGYGETQYF
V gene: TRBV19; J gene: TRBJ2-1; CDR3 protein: CASSPKGKTGYNEQFF
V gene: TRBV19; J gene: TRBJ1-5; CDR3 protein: CASTQDRPNQPQHF
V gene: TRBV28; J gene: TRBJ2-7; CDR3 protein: CASSILGQGFSYEQYF
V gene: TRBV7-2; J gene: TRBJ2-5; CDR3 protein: CASSLVMGPGGETQYF
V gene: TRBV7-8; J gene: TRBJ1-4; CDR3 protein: CASSLQGSEEKLFF
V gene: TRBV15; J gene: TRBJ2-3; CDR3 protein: CATSRRRDFYTDTQYF
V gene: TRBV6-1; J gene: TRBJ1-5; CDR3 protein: CASRGNSNQPQHF
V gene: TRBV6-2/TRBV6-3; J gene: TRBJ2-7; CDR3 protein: CASSYSTFGEQYF
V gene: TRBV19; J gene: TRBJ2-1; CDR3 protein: CASSRLGQYNEQFF
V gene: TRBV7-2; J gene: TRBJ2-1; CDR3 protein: CASSLGWTGVNNEQFF
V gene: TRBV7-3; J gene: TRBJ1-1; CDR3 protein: CASSLSAAGPTEAFF
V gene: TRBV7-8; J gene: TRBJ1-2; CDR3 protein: CASSQKTANYGYTF
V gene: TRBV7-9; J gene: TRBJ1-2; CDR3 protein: CASSRGQTRVEIGYTF
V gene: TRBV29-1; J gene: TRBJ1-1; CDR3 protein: CSVHRTGGKYENTEAFF
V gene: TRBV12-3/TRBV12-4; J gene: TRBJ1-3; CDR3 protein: CASSFPGHTRSGNTIYF
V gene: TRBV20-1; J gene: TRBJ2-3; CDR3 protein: CSASRDSSTDTQYF
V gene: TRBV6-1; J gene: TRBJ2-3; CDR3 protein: CASSEALTASTDTQYF
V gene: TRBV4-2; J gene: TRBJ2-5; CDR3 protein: CASSQGAIRRGETQYF
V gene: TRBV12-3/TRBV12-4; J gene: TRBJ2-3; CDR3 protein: CASSTQGVVGTDTQYF
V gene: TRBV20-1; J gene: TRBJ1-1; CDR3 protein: CSAARGAKNTEAFF
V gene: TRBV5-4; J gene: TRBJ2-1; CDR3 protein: CASSPPGPRADEQFF
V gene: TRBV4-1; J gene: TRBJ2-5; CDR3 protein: CASSQERGRGGRQETQYF
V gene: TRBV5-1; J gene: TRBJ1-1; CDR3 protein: CASSLKGTEAFF
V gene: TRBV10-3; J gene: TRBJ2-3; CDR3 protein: CAIKGLAGPGRGDTQYF
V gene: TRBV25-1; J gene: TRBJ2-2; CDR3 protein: CASSVGQGGGGELFF
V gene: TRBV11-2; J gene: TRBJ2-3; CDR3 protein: CASSQDTYTDTQYF
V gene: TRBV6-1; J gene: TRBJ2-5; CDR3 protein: CATQPSQGRETQYF
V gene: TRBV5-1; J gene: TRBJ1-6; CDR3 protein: CASSAWTDNSPLHF
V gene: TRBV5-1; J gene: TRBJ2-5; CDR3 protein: CASSLTSGQRRAQYF
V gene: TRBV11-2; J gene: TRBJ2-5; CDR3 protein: CASRLSPGETQYF
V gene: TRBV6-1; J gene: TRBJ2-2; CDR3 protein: CASSALAGGAYTGELFF
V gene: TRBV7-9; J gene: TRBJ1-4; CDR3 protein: CASSLMEGKLFF
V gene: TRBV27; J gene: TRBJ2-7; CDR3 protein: CASSYRTGGTAGGTYEQYF
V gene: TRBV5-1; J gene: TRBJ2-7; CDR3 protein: CASSSGQGATYEQYF
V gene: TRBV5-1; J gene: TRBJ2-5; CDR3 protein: CASSLGLAVKTQYF